These 26 T cell receptor beta chains were all obtained from the same sample, sequenced in a study of human T cells and chemical hapten exposure. TCRdb re-called the RACE reads through MiXCR, storing one row per CDR3 protein. The sample has 300,000 to 350,000 distinct CDR3 sequences, approximately 6.3% seen once. Described time point: patch test 1, 2 weeks after DPC sensitization. Treatment: therapeutic diphenylcyclopropenone sensitization with weekly scalp DPC. The sequences come from whole blood, collected in connection with sensitization to the hapten diphenylcyclopropenone (DPC). These receptors originate from a woman younger than 30 with alopecia areata. Some clones in this sample may be carry-over from other donors' samples.

As to this clonotype: The junction and the germline gene differ at one end; a read error may be behind it. This rearrangement joins TRBV6-2 or TRBV6-3 to TRBJ2-3, with D perhaps matching TRBD1 (5 bases). The germline gives CDR1 MNHEY, CDR2 SVGEGT. There are 14 residues in the CDR3. CDR3 amino acids: CASNRTPYTDTQYF. CDR3 in DNA: TGTGCCAGCAATAGGACACCTTACACAGACACGCAGTATTTT.

This clonotype has a handful of counts. The V call is TRBV29-1, the J call TRBJ1-2; 12 bases are shared with TRBD1. CDR1 and CDR2 from the germline V gene are SQVTM and ANQGSEA. The trim removed 7 bases at V and 7 bases at J, leaving 7 bases unmatched. The CDR3 is made up of 13 amino acids. DNA for the CDR3: TGCAGCGCTGACGGGACAGGGGGCGGTGGCTACACCTTC. It encodes CSADGTGGGGYTF.

This clonotype was found a few times. J is TRBJ2-1 and V is TRBV20-1, with 12 bases aligning to TRBD2. The CDR3 length is 14 residues. Germline CDR1 DFQATT, CDR2 SNEGSKA (reference sequence). Losses at the gene ends were 6 bases for V and 9 bases for J; bases not matched to a gene: 9. CDR3 amino acids: CSAHPSGGAAEQFF. The CDR3, as DNA: TGCAGTGCACATCCTAGCGGGGGGGCCGCTGAGCAGTTCTTC.

This chain links TRBV12-3 or TRBV12-4 with TRBJ2-3; 7 positions agree with TRBD1. CDR3 length: 14 amino acids. Trimming cost V 6 bases and J 5 bases; bases outside gene matches: 8. CDR3 in amino acids: CASRPRQGGDTQYF. In DNA form, the CDR3 reads TGTGCCAGCAGACCCAGACAGGGTGGAGATACGCAGTATTTT.

The CDR3, as DNA: TGCGCCAGCAGCATTAGCCAGACGGGCGAGCAGTACTTC. Protein sequence: CASSISQTGEQYF. This chain links TRBV5-1 with TRBJ2-7; D remains ambiguous. V was clipped by 4 bases and J by 6 bases, with 14 bases between them. The CDR3 contains 13 residues. Germline values: CDR1 SGHRS, CDR2 YFSETQ.

This clonotype has more than one count but fewer than ten. The chain is built from TRBV9 and TRBJ2-3; either TRBD1 or TRBD2 may supply D (7 bases each). The CDR3 has 16 residues. V shed 3 bases and J shed 1 base, with 15 bases lying between them. Germline V gene data show CDR1 as SGDLS and CDR2 as YYNGEE. CDR3 in DNA: TGTGCCAGCAGCGCAGGATCAGGGGGGGGCACAGATACGCAGTATTTT. Translating gives CASSAGSGGGTDTQYF.

The rearrangement uses TRBV27 and TRBJ2-3; D tentatively fits TRBD1 or TRBD2 (7 bases each). The ends were cut back, 6 bases at V and 5 bases at J, with 18 bases in the middle. Germline CDR1 and CDR2: MNHEY and SMNVEV (reference sequence). This CDR3 is 15 amino acids long. CDR3 in DNA: TGTGCCAGCAGCCTCCGGGACTACAGGGGAGATACGCAGTATTTT. It yields the protein CASSLRDYRGDTQYF.

This clonotype was counted ten times or more. The J gene is TRBJ1-6, the V gene TRBV6-5; the D is unclear. Trimming pared 4 bases from V and 6 bases from J, leaving 25 bases between. Per germline, CDR1 MNHEY and CDR2 SVGAGI. The CDR3 length is 19 residues. CDR3 loop: CASSSFGTLKRVGNSPLHF. DNA for the CDR3: TGTGCCAGCAGTTCCTTCGGTACTCTAAAACGGGTGGGTAATTCACCCCTCCACTTT.

This clonotype was detected ten times or more. The chain is built from TRBV5-6 and TRBJ1-1; 9 bases match TRBD1. The CDR3 has 13 amino acids. V trimming: 3 bases; J trimming: 7 bases; junction bases outside the gene matches: 4. Looked up from germline, CDR1 is SGHDT and CDR2 is YYEEEE. CDR3 coding DNA: TGTGCCAGCAGCTATACAGGGGGCGGTGAAGCTTTCTTT. This codes for CASSYTGGGEAFF.

This clonotype was found many times. The gene calls are TRBV5-1 and TRBJ2-6; D remains ambiguous. V gave up 0 bases and J gave up 1 base, with 8 bases separating them. Germline CDR1 is SGHRS and CDR2 is YFSETQ. CDR3 length equals 16 residues. Written as DNA, the CDR3 is TGCGCCAGCAGCTTGGCTGAGGTTTCTGGGGCCAACGTCCTGACTTTC. It is translated as CASSLAEVSGANVLTF.

In its sample, this clonotype was seen many times. This chain joins TRBV6-5 and TRBJ2-2; 7 nucleotides line up with TRBD1. V trimming: 6 bases; J trimming: 2 bases; junction bases outside the gene matches: 6. The CDR3 totals 15 residues. Germline V gene sequence: CDR1 MNHEY, CDR2 SVGAGI. CDR3 bases: TGTGCCAGCAGGCCCGACAGGGTTAACACCGGGGAGCTGTTTTTT. Protein sequence: CASRPDRVNTGELFF.

This clonotype was observed a handful of times. The genes are TRBV4-2 and TRBJ2-1; TRBD1 might be the D (5 bases). Germline V gene lookup returns CDR1 LGHNA and CDR2 YNFKEQ. V was clipped by 1 base and J by 4 bases, with 11 bases between them. The length of the CDR3 is 15 residues. The CDR3 nucleotides read TGTGCCAGCAGCCAAGGACAGTGGCCATACAATGAGCAGTTCTTC. Translating it yields CASSQGQWPYNEQFF.

This clonotype was recorded at least ten times. The chain employs TRBV6-2 or TRBV6-3 and TRBJ1-2; D remains unclear. V lost 2 bases and J 3 bases, leaving 7 bases between the germline ends. This CDR3 has 13 residues. CDR1 MNHEY and CDR2 SVGEGT come from the germline V gene. CDR3: CASSYGPDYGYTF. CDR3 DNA: TGTGCCAGCAGTTACGGTCCAGACTATGGCTACACCTTC.

This clonotype showed up just a few times. V and J are TRBV12-3 or TRBV12-4 and TRBJ2-3; D possibly corresponds to TRBD2 (6 bases). The CDR3 spans 15 residues. The V gene lost 2 bases and the J gene lost 2 bases, with 11 bases spanning the gap. The CDR3: CASSLMGDSTDTQYF. For the CDR3, the DNA is TGTGCCAGCAGTTTAATGGGGGACTCCACAGATACGCAGTATTTT.

This clonotype was detected ten times or more. The chain couples TRBV5-1 to TRBJ1-6, with 9 bases that match TRBD1. CDR3 length: 15 amino acids. Per the germline V gene, CDR1 is SGHRS and CDR2 is YFSETQ. V trimming: 4 bases; J trimming: 7 bases; junction bases outside the gene matches: 6. CDR3 region: CASSGGTGMNSPLHF. DNA for the CDR3: TGCGCCAGCAGCGGTGGGACAGGGATGAATTCACCCCTCCACTTT.

V and J are TRBV20-1 and TRBJ1-5; TRBD1 might be the D (5 bases). This CDR3 region has 13 residues. Germline CDR1 and CDR2: DFQATT and SNEGSKA (reference sequence). Trimming removed 3 bases at V and 3 bases at J, with 9 bases between. CDR3 sequence reads: CSASGGTNQPQHF. The CDR3 DNA reads as TGCAGTGCTAGTGGGGGGACCAATCAGCCCCAGCATTTT.

This clonotype appeared a few times. This chain joins TRBV6-2 or TRBV6-3 and TRBJ1-5; no definite D call. Trimming removed 5 bases at V and 6 bases at J, with 14 bases between. This CDR3 spans 14 amino acids. CDR1 and CDR2 (germline): MNHEY, SVGEGT. The CDR3 nucleotides read TGTGCCAGCAGTATGGGTAATTGGGCTCAGCCCCAGCATTTT. Translated, it gives CASSMGNWAQPQHF.

This clonotype was counted only a few times. The rearrangement uses TRBV12-3 or TRBV12-4 and TRBJ1-5; the D is unclear. The CDR3 extends over 12 amino acids. The V gene lost 6 bases and the J gene lost 4 bases, with 7 bases spanning the gap. This chain's CDR3 is CASREGNQPQHF. CDR3 sequence (DNA): TGTGCCAGCAGGGAGGGAAATCAGCCCCAGCATTTT.

This clonotype was seen many times. The rearrangement uses TRBV4-2 and TRBJ2-7; no firm D call. The CDR3 consists of 15 residues. The germline V and J ends were trimmed by 4 bases and 3 bases, with 16 bases remaining between them. CDR1 and CDR2 (germline): LGHNA, YNFKEQ. CDR3 DNA: TGTGCCAGCAGCCTTCAATTTGGTGCGGTCTACGAGCAGTACTTC. Its protein is CASSLQFGAVYEQYF.

This clonotype was detected many times. The chain joins TRBV6-2 or TRBV6-3 to TRBJ2-3; 8 bases fit TRBD1. CDR3 length: 13 residues. The V segment lost 8 bases and the J segment 5 bases; nucleotides outside the gene matches: 6. Germline-derived CDR1 and CDR2 are MNHEY and SVGEGT. DNA for the CDR3: TGTGCCAGCCAGGGGGCAAACCAAGATACGCAGTATTTT. The encoded protein is CASQGANQDTQYF.

The CDR3 DNA follows: TGTGCCAGCAGCTTAAGTGGGGATGGAATCACAGATACGCAGTATTTT. Protein product: CASSLSGDGITDTQYF. The chain links TRBV7-8 to TRBJ2-3; D not resolved. Germline assignment: CDR1 SGHVS and CDR2 FQNEAQ. This CDR3 has 16 amino acids. V lost 2 bases and J 2 bases, leaving 14 bases between the germline ends.

This clonotype has a count of ten or more. J is TRBJ2-5 and V is TRBV12-3 or TRBV12-4, with 7 bases lining up with TRBD1. The CDR3 sequence is 13 residues long. V lost 5 bases, J lost 8 bases, and 8 bases stayed unmatched. The CDR3 sequence is CASSQGQLDTQYF. The CDR3 DNA is TGTGCCAGCAGTCAGGGACAGCTAGATACCCAGTACTTC.

This chain joins TRBV7-9 and TRBJ1-6, with D tentatively TRBD1 (5 bases). The germline V and J ends were trimmed by 0 bases and 0 bases, with 15 bases remaining between them. The CDR3 is 19 amino acids. From germline, CDR1 is SEHNR and CDR2 FQNEAQ (reference sequence). CDR3 amino acids: CASSLASRQGSSYNSPLHF. The CDR3 region has the DNA TGTGCCAGCAGCTTAGCGTCGCGTCAGGGAAGCTCCTATAATTCACCCCTCCACTTT.

This sequence joins TRBV2 and TRBJ1-1; 7 bases agree with TRBD1. The germline gives CDR1 SNHLY, CDR2 FYNNEI. After removal of 10 bases from V and 1 base from J, the junction contained 9 bases not matched to a gene. This CDR3 contains 14 residues. This chain's CDR3 is CATESTGKNTEAFF. DNA of the CDR3: TGTGCCACCGAGTCGACAGGGAAGAACACTGAAGCTTTCTTT.

The chain employs TRBV5-1 and TRBJ2-3; D is unresolved. Deletions cut 0 bases from V and 0 bases from J, with 14 bases between. Looked up from germline, CDR1 is SGHRS and CDR2 is YFSETQ. This CDR3 is built from 17 residues. Here the CDR3 DNA reads TGCGCCAGCAGCTTGGCCGGAATTCAGACAAGCACAGATACGCAGTATTTT. It is translated as CASSLAGIQTSTDTQYF. Combining the CDR3 with reference TRBV5-1 and TRBJ2-3 gives the whole variable domain KAGVTQTPRYLIKTRGQQVTLSCSPISGHRSVSWYQQTPGQGLQFLFEYFSETQRNKGNFPGRFSGRQFSNSRSEMNVSTLELGDSALYLCASSLAGIQTSTDTQYFGPGTRLTVL.

The chain uses TRBV7-9 and TRBJ2-1, with 10 bases that match TRBD1. J was trimmed by 8 bases and V by 4 bases; bases with no gene match: 8. This CDR3 comprises 15 residues. CDR1 is SEHNR and CDR2 is FQNEAQ in the germline V gene (reference sequence). CDR3 residues: CASSSGQGRMDEQFF. CDR3 nucleotides: TGTGCCAGCAGCTCGGGACAGGGGAGGATGGATGAGCAGTTCTTC.